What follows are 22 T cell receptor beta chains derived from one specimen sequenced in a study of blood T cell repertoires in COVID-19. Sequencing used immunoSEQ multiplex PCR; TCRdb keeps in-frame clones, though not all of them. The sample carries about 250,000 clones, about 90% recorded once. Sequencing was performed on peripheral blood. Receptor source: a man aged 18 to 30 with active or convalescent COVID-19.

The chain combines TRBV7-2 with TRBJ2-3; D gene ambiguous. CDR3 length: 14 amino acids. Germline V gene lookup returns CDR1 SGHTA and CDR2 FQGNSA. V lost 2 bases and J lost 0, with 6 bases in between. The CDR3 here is CASSLQASTDTQYF. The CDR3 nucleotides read TGTGCCAGCAGCTTACAAGCCAGCACAGATACGCAGTATTTT.

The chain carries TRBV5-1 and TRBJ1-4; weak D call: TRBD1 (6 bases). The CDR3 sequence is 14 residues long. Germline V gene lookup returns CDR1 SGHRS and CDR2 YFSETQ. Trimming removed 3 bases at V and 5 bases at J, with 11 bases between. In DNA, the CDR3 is TGCGCCAGCAGCTCCCTCGGACAGAATGAAAAACTGTTTTTT. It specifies CASSSLGQNEKLFF. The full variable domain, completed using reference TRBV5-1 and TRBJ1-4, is KAGVTQTPRYLIKTRGQQVTLSCSPISGHRSVSWYQQTPGQGLQFLFEYFSETQRNKGNFPGRFSGRQFSNSRSEMNVSTLELGDSALYLCASSSLGQNEKLFFGSGTQLSVL.

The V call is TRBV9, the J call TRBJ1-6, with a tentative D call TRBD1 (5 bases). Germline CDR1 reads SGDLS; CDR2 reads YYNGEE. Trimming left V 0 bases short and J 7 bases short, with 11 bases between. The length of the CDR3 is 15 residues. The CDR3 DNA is TGTGCCAGCAGCGTAGATGCAGGGAAGAATTCACCCCTCCACTTT. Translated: CASSVDAGKNSPLHF. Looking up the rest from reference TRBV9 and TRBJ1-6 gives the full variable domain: DSGVTQTPKHLITATGQRVTLRCSPRSGDLSVYWYQQSLDQGLQFLIQYYNGEERAKGNILERFSAQQFPDLHSELNLSSLELGDSALYFCASSVDAGKNSPLHFGNGTRLTVT.

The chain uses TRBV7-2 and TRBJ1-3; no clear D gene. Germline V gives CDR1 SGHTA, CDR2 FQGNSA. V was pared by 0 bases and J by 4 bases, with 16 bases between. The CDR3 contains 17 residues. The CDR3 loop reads CASSLAQRGTLGNTIYF. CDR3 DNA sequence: TGTGCCAGCAGCTTAGCGCAGAGAGGTACTCTGGGAAACACCATATATTTT.

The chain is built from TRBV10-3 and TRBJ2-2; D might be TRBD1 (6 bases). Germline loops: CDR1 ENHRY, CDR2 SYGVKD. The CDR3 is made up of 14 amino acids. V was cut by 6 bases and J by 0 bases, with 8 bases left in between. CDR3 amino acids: CAIRDSTNTGELFF. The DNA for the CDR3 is TGTGCCATCAGGGACAGTACGAACACCGGGGAGCTGTTTTTT.

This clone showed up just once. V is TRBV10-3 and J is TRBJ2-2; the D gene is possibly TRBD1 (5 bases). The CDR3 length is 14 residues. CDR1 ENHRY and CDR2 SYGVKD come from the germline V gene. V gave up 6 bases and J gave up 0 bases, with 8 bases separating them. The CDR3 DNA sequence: TGTGCCATCAGGGACACCACGAACACCGGGGAGCTGTTTTTT. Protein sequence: CAIRDTTNTGELFF.

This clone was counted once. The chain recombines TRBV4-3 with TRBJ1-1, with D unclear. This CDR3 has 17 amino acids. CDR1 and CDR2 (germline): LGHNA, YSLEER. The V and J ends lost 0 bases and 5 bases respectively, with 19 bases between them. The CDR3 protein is CASSQEVDTQVDTEAFF. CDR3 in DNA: TGCGCCAGCAGCCAAGAAGTTGACACCCAGGTGGATACTGAAGCTTTCTTT.

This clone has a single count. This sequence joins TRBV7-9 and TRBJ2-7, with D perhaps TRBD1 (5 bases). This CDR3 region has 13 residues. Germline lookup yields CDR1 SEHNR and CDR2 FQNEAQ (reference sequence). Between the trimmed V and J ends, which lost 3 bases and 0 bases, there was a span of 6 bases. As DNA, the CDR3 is TGTGCCAGCAGCTTTAGGGGCTCCTACGAGCAGTACTTC. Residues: CASSFRGSYEQYF.

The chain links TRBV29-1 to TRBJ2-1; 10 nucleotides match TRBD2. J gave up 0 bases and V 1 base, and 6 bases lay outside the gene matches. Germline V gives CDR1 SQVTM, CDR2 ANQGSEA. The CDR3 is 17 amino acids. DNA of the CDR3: TGCAGCGTTGAAGTCCTCTGGACTAGCGGCTCCTACAATGAGCAGTTCTTC. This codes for CSVEVLWTSGSYNEQFF.

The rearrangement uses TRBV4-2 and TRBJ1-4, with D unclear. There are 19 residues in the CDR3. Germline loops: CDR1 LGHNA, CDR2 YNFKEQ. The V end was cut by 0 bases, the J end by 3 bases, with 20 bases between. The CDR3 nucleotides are TGTGCCAGCAGCCAAGATAGGGTGCGAAGGGCGGGATCTAATGAAAAACTGTTTTTT. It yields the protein CASSQDRVRRAGSNEKLFF.

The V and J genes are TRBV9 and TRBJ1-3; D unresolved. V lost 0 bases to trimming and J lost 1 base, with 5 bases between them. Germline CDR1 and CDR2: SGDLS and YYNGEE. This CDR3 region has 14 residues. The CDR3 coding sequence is TGTGCCAGCAGCGTAGGCACATCTGGAAACACCATATATTTT. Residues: CASSVGTSGNTIYF.

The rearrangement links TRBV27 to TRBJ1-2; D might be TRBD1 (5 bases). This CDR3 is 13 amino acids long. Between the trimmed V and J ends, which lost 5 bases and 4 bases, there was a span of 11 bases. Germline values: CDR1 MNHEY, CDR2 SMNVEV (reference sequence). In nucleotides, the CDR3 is TGTGCCAGCAGTCCGGCGGGGCTCTATGGCTACACCTTC. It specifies CASSPAGLYGYTF.

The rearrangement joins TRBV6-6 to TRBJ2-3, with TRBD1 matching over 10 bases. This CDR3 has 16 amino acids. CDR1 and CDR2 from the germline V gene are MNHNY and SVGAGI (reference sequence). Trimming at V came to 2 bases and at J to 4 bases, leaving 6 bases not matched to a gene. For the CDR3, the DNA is TGTGCCAGCAGTTACAGACAGGGGGCGATGGCAGATACGCAGTATTTT. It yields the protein CASSYRQGAMADTQYF.

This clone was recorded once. CDR3 nucleotide sequence: TGTGCCAGCAGCTTAGATAGACGTCGGGGGACTTCCGACAATGAGCAGTTCTTC. Translation: CASSLDRRRGTSDNEQFF. V usage is TRBV7-9 and J usage is TRBJ2-1, with D maybe TRBD2 (6 bases). The CDR3 totals 18 residues. V shed 1 base and J shed 5 bases, with 21 bases lying between them. CDR1 SEHNR and CDR2 FQNEAQ come from the germline V gene (reference sequence).

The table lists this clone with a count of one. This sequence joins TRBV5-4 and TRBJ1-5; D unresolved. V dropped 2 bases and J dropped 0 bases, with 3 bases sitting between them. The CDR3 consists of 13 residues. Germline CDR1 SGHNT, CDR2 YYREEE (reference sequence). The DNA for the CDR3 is TGTGCCAGCAGCTTTAATAGCAATCAGCCCCAGCATTTT. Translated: CASSFNSNQPQHF.

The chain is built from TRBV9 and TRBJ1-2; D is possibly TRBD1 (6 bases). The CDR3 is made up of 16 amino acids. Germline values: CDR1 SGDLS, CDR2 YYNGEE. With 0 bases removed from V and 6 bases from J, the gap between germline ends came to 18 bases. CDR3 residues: CASSVATWQGLNGYTF. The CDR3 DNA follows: TGTGCCAGCAGCGTAGCTACGTGGCAGGGGCTAAATGGCTACACCTTC.

DNA of the CDR3: TGTGCCAGCAACCCACAGGGGGCCCCCAACTATGGCTACACCTTC. Translated, it gives CASNPQGAPNYGYTF. V and J are TRBV28 and TRBJ1-2; the match to TRBD1 covers 9 bases. CDR3 length equals 15 residues. The germline V gene encodes CDR1 MDHEN and CDR2 SYDVKM. The V segment lost 7 bases and the J segment 2 bases; nucleotides outside the gene matches: 8.

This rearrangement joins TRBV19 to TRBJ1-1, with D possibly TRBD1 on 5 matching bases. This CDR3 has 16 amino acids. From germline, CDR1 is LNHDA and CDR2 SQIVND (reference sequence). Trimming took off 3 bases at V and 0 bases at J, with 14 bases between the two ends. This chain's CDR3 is CASSISSGVMNTEAFF. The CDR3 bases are TGTGCCAGTAGTATCAGTTCGGGGGTAATGAACACTGAAGCTTTCTTT.

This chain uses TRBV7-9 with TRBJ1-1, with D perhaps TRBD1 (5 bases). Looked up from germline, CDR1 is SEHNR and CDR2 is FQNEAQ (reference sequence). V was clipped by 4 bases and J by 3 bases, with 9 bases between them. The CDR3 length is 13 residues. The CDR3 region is CASSWGDHTEAFF. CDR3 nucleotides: TGTGCCAGCAGCTGGGGGGATCACACTGAAGCTTTCTTT.

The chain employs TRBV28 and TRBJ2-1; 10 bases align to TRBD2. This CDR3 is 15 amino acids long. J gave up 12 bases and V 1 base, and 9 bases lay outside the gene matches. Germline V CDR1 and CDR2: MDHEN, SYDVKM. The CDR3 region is CASSLYRAGGSRQFF. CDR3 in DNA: TGTGCCAGCAGTTTATACCGAGCGGGAGGGAGTCGGCAGTTCTTC.

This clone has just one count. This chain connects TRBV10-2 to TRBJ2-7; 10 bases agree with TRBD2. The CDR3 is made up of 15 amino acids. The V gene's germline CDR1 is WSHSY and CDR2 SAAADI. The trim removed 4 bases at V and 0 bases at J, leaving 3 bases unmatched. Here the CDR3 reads CASSAERGGSYEQYF. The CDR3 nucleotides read TGCGCCAGCAGTGCGGAGCGGGGGGGCTCCTACGAGCAGTACTTC.

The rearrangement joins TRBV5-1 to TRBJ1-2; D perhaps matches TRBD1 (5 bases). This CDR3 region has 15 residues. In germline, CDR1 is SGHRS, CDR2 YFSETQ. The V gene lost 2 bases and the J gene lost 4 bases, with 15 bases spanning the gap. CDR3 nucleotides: TGCGCCAGCAGCTTCTTAGACGGCAGGGTCTATGGCTACACCTTC. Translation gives CASSFLDGRVYGYTF.